A single sample gave rise to the 28 T cell receptor beta chains below, sequenced in a study of blood T cell repertoires in COVID-19. Method: immunoSEQ multiplex PCR; TCRdb's copy keeps in-frame clones and lacks some. The data show a few hundred thousand clones, about 86% seen once. Source material: PBMCs or T cells enriched from blood (not recorded which). The receptors stem from a man between 25 and 39 years old with acute COVID-19.

In this sample, this clone turned up many times. The chain has TRBV6-4 and TRBJ2-6; a weak D match, TRBD1 (6 bases). V lost 5 bases and J lost 0, with 11 bases in between. Germline CDR1 MRHNA, CDR2 SNTAGT. The CDR3 length is 16 residues. CDR3 nucleotide sequence: TGTGCCAGCAGTCCGGGACAACCCTCTGGGGCCAACGTCCTGACTTTC. Protein product: CASSPGQPSGANVLTF.

The chain links TRBV6-5 to TRBJ1-1; TRBD1 might be the D (6 bases). CDR1 is MNHEY and CDR2 is SVGAGI in the germline V gene. Trimming took off 8 bases at V and 5 bases at J, with 21 bases between the two ends. The length of the CDR3 is 15 residues. Here the CDR3 DNA reads TGTGCCAGCGCCAGGGCCTCCGGCAGGGGAACTGAAGCTTTCTTT. Protein: CASARASGRGTEAFF.

The gene calls are TRBV19 and TRBJ2-2; D perhaps matches TRBD1 (5 bases). The CDR3 is made up of 15 amino acids. Trimming stripped 9 bases from V and 4 bases from J, with 18 bases between. Germline V gene data show CDR1 as LNHDA and CDR2 as SQIVND (reference sequence). CDR3 bases: TGTGCCAGCTCCCTCGGCTCAGGGATCACCGGGGAGCTGTTTTTT. This gives the protein CASSLGSGITGELFF. The variable domain in full, completed from reference TRBV19 and TRBJ2-2, reads DGGITQSPKYLFRKEGQNVTLSCEQNLNHDAMYWYRQDPGQGLRLIYYSQIVNDFQKGDIAEGYSVSREKKESFPLTVTSAQKNPTAFYLCASSLGSGITGELFFGEGSRLTVL.

In its sample, this clone was seen once. V is TRBV30 and J is TRBJ1-3, with D possibly being TRBD1 (5 bases). Germline loops: CDR1 GTSNPN, CDR2 SVGIG (reference sequence). V was trimmed by 8 bases and J by 5 bases, leaving 13 bases between them. The CDR3 covers 12 residues. The CDR3 bases are TGTGCCCATTCGGGGGTGAGAAACACCATATATTTT. Translated, it gives CAHSGVRNTIYF.

The chain links TRBV28 to TRBJ1-4; 7 nucleotides align to TRBD1. With V trimmed by 5 bases and J by 0 bases, 15 bases remained unmatched. Per the germline V gene, CDR1 is MDHEN and CDR2 is SYDVKM. The CDR3 spans 19 residues. DNA for the CDR3: TGTGCCAGCAGTGGCCCGAGAACCAAAGACAGGGCAACTAATGAAAAACTGTTTTTT. Translating it yields CASSGPRTKDRATNEKLFF.

In DNA, the CDR3 is TGTGCCAGCAGCTTGGGATGGACTAGCGTCTACAATGAGCAGTTCTTC. Its protein product is CASSLGWTSVYNEQFF. The V call is TRBV5-8, the J call TRBJ2-1; 9 positions agree with TRBD2. The trim removed 0 bases at V and 3 bases at J, leaving 4 bases unmatched. CDR3 length: 16 amino acids. Germline-derived CDR1 and CDR2 are SGHTS and YDEGEE.

The V and J genes are TRBV24-1 and TRBJ2-6; tentatively, D is TRBD2 (5 bases). The V gene lost 2 bases and the J gene lost 0 bases, with 7 bases spanning the gap. The CDR3 sequence is 16 residues long. The germline gives CDR1 KGHDR, CDR2 SFDVKD. Written as DNA, the CDR3 is TGTGCCACCAGTGATTCAAGCGGCTCTGGGGCCAACGTCCTGACTTTC. Protein sequence: CATSDSSGSGANVLTF.

The chain uses TRBV5-1 and TRBJ2-2; 10 bases map to TRBD2. Germline V CDR1 and CDR2: SGHRS, YFSETQ. There are 14 residues in the CDR3. J lost 7 bases, V lost 8 bases, and 8 bases had no gene match. This chain's CDR3 is CASLAGVEDGELFF. Here the CDR3 DNA reads TGCGCCAGTCTAGCGGGGGTTGAGGACGGGGAGCTGTTTTTT.

The chain recombines TRBV5-4 with TRBJ2-6; D possibly corresponds to TRBD2 (5 bases). This CDR3 comprises 17 residues. Trimming took 6 bases from V and 0 from J, leaving 16 bases between them. The germline CDR1 and CDR2 sequences are SGHNT and YYREEE (reference sequence). CDR3 loop: CASTLSRGSSGANVLTF. In DNA form, the CDR3 reads TGTGCCAGCACTCTGTCCCGGGGAAGCTCTGGGGCCAACGTCCTGACTTTC. The full variable domain, with the rest looked up from reference TRBV5-4 and TRBJ2-6, is ETGVTQSPTHLIKTRGQQVTLRCSSQSGHNTVSWYQQALGQGPQFIFQYYREEENGRGNFPPRFSGLQFPNYSSELNVNALELDDSALYLCASTLSRGSSGANVLTFGAGSRLTVL.

In regard to this clone: This specimen includes other DNA sequences encoding the same CDR3. V usage is TRBV5-1 and J usage is TRBJ2-3, with D maybe TRBD1 (5 bases). The CDR3 sequence is 15 residues long. Deletions cut 1 base from V and 1 base from J, with 10 bases between. The germline gives CDR1 SGHRS, CDR2 YFSETQ. CDR3 protein: CASSLRGVGTDTQYF. The CDR3 region has the DNA TGCGCCAGCAGCTTGAGGGGTGTTGGCACAGATACGCAGTATTTT.

This chain connects TRBV5-1 to TRBJ1-3, with D tentatively TRBD1 (6 bases). Trimming shortened V by 4 bases and J by 2 bases, and 13 bases separated the two germline ends. The CDR3 covers 15 residues. CDR1 is SGHRS, CDR2 YFSETQ, per germline. Written as DNA, the CDR3 is TGCGCCAGCAGCATAGACAGGACCCCTGGAAACACCATATATTTT. Translating it yields CASSIDRTPGNTIYF.

This chain joins TRBV27 and TRBJ2-7; 7 positions match TRBD1. The J segment lost 0 bases and the V segment lost 4 bases, leaving 3 bases of the junction unmatched. The CDR3 runs to 14 residues. Per germline, CDR1 MNHEY and CDR2 SMNVEV (reference sequence). The CDR3 sequence is CASSSTGASYEQYV. For the CDR3, the DNA is TGTGCCAGCAGTTCCACAGGGGCCTCCTACGAGCAGTACGTC.

The chain links TRBV7-2 to TRBJ1-3, with 7 bases fitting TRBD1. Germline assignment: CDR1 SGHTA and CDR2 FQGNSA. The CDR3 has 16 amino acids. V was clipped by 0 bases and J by 0 bases; unmatched bases: 2. This CDR3 is CASSLAGTASGNTIYF. CDR3 DNA: TGTGCCAGCAGCTTAGCGGGGACAGCCTCTGGAAACACCATATATTTT.

This clone showed up just a few times. V gene TRBV5-4 combines with J gene TRBJ1-3, with 12 positions matching TRBD1. Germline V lookup: CDR1 SGHNT, CDR2 YYREEE (reference sequence). After removal of 7 bases from V and 2 bases from J, the junction contained 4 bases not matched to a gene. CDR3 length: 15 amino acids. The CDR3 region is CASGTGGMAGNTIYF. In DNA, the CDR3 is TGTGCCAGCGGGACAGGGGGCATGGCTGGAAACACCATATATTTT. The complete variable domain, with remaining parts taken from reference TRBV5-4 and TRBJ1-3, reads ETGVTQSPTHLIKTRGQQVTLRCSSQSGHNTVSWYQQALGQGPQFIFQYYREEENGRGNFPPRFSGLQFPNYSSELNVNALELDDSALYLCASGTGGMAGNTIYFGEGSWLTVV.

Turning to this clone: Other DNA sequences from this sample encode an identical CDR3 as well. The chain has TRBV6-1 and TRBJ2-3; 12 bases align to TRBD2. The germline V gene encodes CDR1 MNHNS and CDR2 SASEGT. J lost 4 bases, V lost 1 base, and 0 bases had no gene match. There are 15 residues in the CDR3. CDR3 in amino acids: CASSEGLAGADTQYF. DNA of the CDR3: TGTGCCAGCAGTGAAGGACTAGCGGGGGCAGATACGCAGTATTTT.

This clone appeared once. The V call is TRBV5-1, the J call TRBJ1-2, with 9 bases matching TRBD1. This CDR3 has 14 amino acids. J lost 8 bases, V lost 5 bases, and 10 bases had no gene match. The germline V gene has CDR1 SGHRS and CDR2 YFSETQ. CDR3 amino acids: CASRPDRGASGYTF. For the CDR3, the DNA is TGCGCCAGCAGACCGGACAGGGGAGCGTCGGGCTACACCTTC.

This clone was found once. The chain is built from TRBV6-2 or TRBV6-3 and TRBJ2-7, with a tentative D call TRBD1 (6 bases). This CDR3 contains 14 residues. V was pared by 6 bases and J by 3 bases, with 15 bases between. Per the germline V gene, CDR1 is MNHEY and CDR2 is SVGEGT. In nucleotides, the CDR3 is TGTGCCAGCAGCGTACAGGGCGCGGGCTACGAGCAGTACGTC. Translating gives CASSVQGAGYEQYV.

J is TRBJ1-2 and V is TRBV28; 8 bases line up with TRBD1. Per germline, CDR1 MDHEN and CDR2 SYDVKM. The CDR3 loop spans 14 amino acids. Trimming at V came to 6 bases and at J to 5 bases, leaving 8 bases not matched to a gene. The CDR3 coding sequence is TGTGCCAGCAGAAGACAGGGGATAGAGTATGGCTACACCTTC. This sequence encodes CASRRQGIEYGYTF.

This clone came up a few times. This rearrangement joins TRBV18 to TRBJ2-7; no firm D call. Germline loops: CDR1 KGHSH, CDR2 LQKENI. Trimming left V 2 bases short and J 13 bases short, with 18 bases between. CDR3 length: 13 residues. CDR3 amino acids: CASSPSAERGPYV. The CDR3 bases are TGTGCCAGCTCACCATCTGCTGAACGAGGCCCCTACGTC.

In this sample, this clone turned up once. This chain uses TRBV2 with TRBJ1-5; D is unclear. V was clipped by 2 bases and J by 0 bases, with 11 bases between them. The CDR3 is made up of 16 amino acids. Looked up from germline, CDR1 is SNHLY and CDR2 is FYNNEI. CDR3 sequence (DNA): TGTGCCAGCAGTGAACGGGGAAGGGATAGCAATCAGCCCCAGCATTTT. Translated, it gives CASSERGRDSNQPQHF.

This rearrangement joins TRBV19 to TRBJ1-1, with TRBD1 identical over 9 bases. The CDR3 runs 16 residues. The germline V gene encodes CDR1 LNHDA and CDR2 SQIVND (reference sequence). V dropped 6 bases and J dropped 2; count of bases not matched to a gene: 10. CDR3 region: CASRGRDRAINTEAFF. Here the CDR3 DNA reads TGTGCCAGTAGGGGCCGGGACAGGGCTATTAACACTGAAGCTTTCTTT.

The chain couples TRBV4-1 to TRBJ2-1; D is perhaps TRBD2 (6 bases). The CDR3 consists of 17 residues. V was trimmed by 0 bases and J by 6 bases, leaving 18 bases between them. Germline-derived CDR1 and CDR2 are MGHRA and YSYEKL. CDR3 nucleotide sequence: TGCGCCAGCAGCCAAGAGATCAACTCTCAGCGGGTCAATGAGCAGTTCTTC. Translation: CASSQEINSQRVNEQFF.

The chain joins TRBV5-4 to TRBJ2-1; 13 bases line up with TRBD2. CDR3 size: 15 residues. J gave up 6 bases and V 2 bases, and 2 bases lay outside the gene matches. Germline CDR1 SGHNT, CDR2 YYREEE (reference sequence). The CDR3 region has the DNA TGTGCCAGCAGCTTCGGGACTAGCGGGACCAATGAGCAGTTCTTC. Its translation: CASSFGTSGTNEQFF.

The rearrangement uses TRBV7-4 and TRBJ1-2; possibly TRBD1 for D (6 bases). CDR1 and CDR2 (germline): SGHVT, SQSDAQ. V was cut by 5 bases and J by 1 base, with 14 bases left in between. The CDR3 is 15 residues long. The CDR3: CASSARQVNNYGYTF. CDR3 nucleotide sequence: TGTGCCAGCAGCGCTCGACAGGTGAATAACTATGGCTACACCTTC.

This clone appeared a few times. The chain is built from TRBV20-1 and TRBJ2-5, with 7 bases lining up with TRBD1. The V segment lost 3 bases and the J segment 2 bases; nucleotides outside the gene matches: 9. Germline assignment: CDR1 DFQATT and CDR2 SNEGSKA (reference sequence). The CDR3 totals 15 residues. CDR3 in DNA: TGCAGTGCTAGTCCAACCCCGGGACAGCAAGAGACCCAGTACTTC. Amino acids: CSASPTPGQQETQYF.

This chain links TRBV18 with TRBJ2-7; a weak D match, TRBD2 (6 bases). Trimming shortened V by 6 bases and J by 5 bases, and 20 bases separated the two germline ends. Germline V lookup: CDR1 KGHSH, CDR2 LQKENI. The CDR3 is 15 residues long. The CDR3 region has the DNA TGTGCCAGCTCCCCGGCGGGGTTGACGGGGCACGAGCAGTACGTC. It codes for CASSPAGLTGHEQYV.

The chain links TRBV27 to TRBJ2-3, with 10 nucleotides matching TRBD2. Per germline, CDR1 MNHEY and CDR2 SMNVEV (reference sequence). Losses at the gene ends were 4 bases for V and 5 bases for J; bases not matched to a gene: 9. This CDR3 is 16 amino acids long. The CDR3 reads CASSSRASGSLDTQYF. The DNA of the CDR3 is TGTGCCAGCAGTTCCCGCGCTAGCGGGAGCTTAGATACGCAGTATTTT.

The chain combines TRBV15 with TRBJ1-2, with D unresolved. V shed 0 bases and J shed 6 bases, with 11 bases lying between them. This CDR3 is 14 amino acids long. Germline lookup yields CDR1 LNHNV and CDR2 YYDKDF (reference sequence). The CDR3 here is CATSRDVVSDGYTF. The CDR3, as DNA: TGTGCCACCAGCAGAGATGTGGTGTCGGATGGCTACACCTTC.